Listed here is a single TCR beta chain. The antigen remains undetermined. These data belong to a study of cytomegalovirus exposure and HLA in healthy donors. Findings of the study overall: The presence/absence work took it that sequencing depth was about the same across donors. Sequencing likely caused a cluster of highly shared sequence variants.

PCR employed 60 Vbeta and 13 Jbeta primers. The assay was immunoSEQ multiplex PCR, and TCRdb's table has in-frame clones only and misses some. The sample carries approximately 150,000 clones, roughly 85% recorded once. Germline V gives CDR1 GTSNPN, CDR2 SVGIG (reference sequence). With 7 bases clipped from V and 3 bases from J, the junction kept 8 bases outside the gene matches. The CDR3 runs to 14 residues. The clonotype originates from a man aged 35-49 years in good health and CMV-seronegative. The sample consisted of PBMCs. This chain connects TRBV30 to TRBJ2-7; 11 bases are a match to TRBD2. CDR3 sequence reads: CALRLAGIFYEQYF. In nucleotides, the CDR3 is TGTGCCTTAAGACTAGCGGGGATATTCTACGAGCAGTACTTC.